These T cell receptor beta chains were read from a single sample in a study of glioma-infiltrating T cells after dendritic cell vaccination. Produced via immunoSEQ multiplex PCR; TCRdb's table is partial and in-frame only. The sample comprises tens of thousands of clones, more than 75% of which are singletons, and approximately 2.2% rests with the top ten. The material was blood, obtained after dendritic cell vaccination. These receptors were obtained from a human donor with glioblastoma. Each CDR3 is given with its conserved first and last residue. D genes are given only for firm matches. Part of the rows lack a size; the others show once, few, many or a class for expanded clones.

clone_size: -; v_call: TRBV14; d_call: -; j_call: TRBJ1-1; cdr3_aa: CASSRTTLGTEAFF; cdr3_nt: TGTGCCAGCAGCCGCACGACATTGGGCACTGAAGCTTTCTTT
clone_size: -; v_call: TRBV7-8; d_call: TRBD2; j_call: TRBJ2-2; cdr3_aa: CASSPREAGELFF; cdr3_nt: TGTGCCAGCAGCCCGCGGGAGGCCGGGGAGCTGTTTTTT
clone_size: once; v_call: TRBV12-5; d_call: TRBD2; j_call: TRBJ2-1; cdr3_aa: CASGLAGVNEQFF; cdr3_nt: TGTGCTAGTGGTTTAGCGGGGGTCAATGAGCAGTTCTTC
clone_size: -; v_call: TRBV11-2; d_call: -; j_call: TRBJ1-2; cdr3_aa: CASSAQRGDYTF; cdr3_nt: TGTGCCAGCAGCGCCCAGCGGGGCGACTACACCTTC
clone_size: -; v_call: TRBV27; d_call: TRBD1; j_call: TRBJ2-7; cdr3_aa: CASSPSRDRGYEQYF; cdr3_nt: TGTGCCAGCAGCCCTTCCCGGGACAGGGGCTACGAGCAGTACTTC
clone_size: -; v_call: TRBV11-3; d_call: TRBD2; j_call: TRBJ2-5; cdr3_aa: CASSLQREGATQYF; cdr3_nt: TGTGCCAGCAGCTTACAGCGGGAGGGGGCAACCCAGTACTTC
clone_size: -; v_call: TRBV9; d_call: -; j_call: TRBJ2-6; cdr3_aa: CASSVSPFPSSGANVLTF; cdr3_nt: TGTGCCAGCAGCGTCAGTCCATTTCCTAGCTCTGGGGCCAACGTCCTGACTTTC
clone_size: once; v_call: TRBV6-1; d_call: -; j_call: TRBJ2-5; cdr3_aa: CASSEQGWKTQYF; cdr3_nt: TGTGCCAGCAGTGAACAGGGTTGGAAGACCCAGTACTTC
clone_size: -; v_call: TRBV18; d_call: TRBD1; j_call: TRBJ2-7; cdr3_aa: CASSPLSTGILDEQYF; cdr3_nt: TGTGCCAGCTCACCACTCTCGACAGGGATACTCGACGAGCAGTACTTC
clone_size: -; v_call: TRBV7-9; d_call: -; j_call: TRBJ2-7; cdr3_aa: CASSLELGSFFDEQYF; cdr3_nt: TGTGCCAGCAGCTTAGAGTTGGGCAGTTTTTTCGACGAGCAGTACTTC
clone_size: -; v_call: TRBV14; d_call: -; j_call: TRBJ2-7; cdr3_aa: CASRRTGTARYEQYF; cdr3_nt: TGTGCCAGCAGACGAACAGGGACCGCAAGATACGAGCAGTACTTC
clone_size: few; v_call: TRBV2; d_call: TRBD2; j_call: TRBJ2-1; cdr3_aa: CASGGGGALYYNEQFF; cdr3_nt: TGTGCCAGCGGGGGCGGGGGGGCCCTGTATTACAATGAGCAGTTCTTC
clone_size: -; v_call: TRBV6-1; d_call: -; j_call: TRBJ1-1; cdr3_aa: CASRSGTNQNTEAFF; cdr3_nt: TGTGCCAGCAGGAGCGGGACAAACCAGAACACTGAAGCTTTCTTT
clone_size: -; v_call: TRBV6-5; d_call: -; j_call: TRBJ1-1; cdr3_aa: CASRRGTEAFF; cdr3_nt: TGTGCCAGCAGGAGAGGGACTGAAGCTTTCTTT
clone_size: few; v_call: TRBV5-1; d_call: -; j_call: TRBJ2-7; cdr3_aa: CASSFQSGTSYSYEQYF; cdr3_nt: TGCGCCAGCAGCTTCCAGTCCGGGACATCCTACTCCTACGAGCAGTACTTC
clone_size: -; v_call: TRBV5-1; d_call: -; j_call: TRBJ2-7; cdr3_aa: CASSFTVSYEQYF; cdr3_nt: TGCGCCAGCAGCTTTACAGTCTCCTACGAGCAGTACTTC
clone_size: once; v_call: TRBV5-7; d_call: -; j_call: TRBJ1-5; cdr3_aa: CAVTGGVRNQPQHF; cdr3_nt: TGTGCCGTAACGGGGGGCGTGAGAAATCAGCCCCAGCATTTT
clone_size: -; v_call: TRBV5-1; d_call: -; j_call: TRBJ1-5; cdr3_aa: CASSLWGRNQPQHF; cdr3_nt: TGCGCCAGCAGCTTGTGGGGCCGCAACCAGCCCCAGCATTTT
clone_size: -; v_call: TRBV7-6; d_call: TRBD2; j_call: TRBJ2-7; cdr3_aa: CASSPRGSGSLEQYF; cdr3_nt: TGTGCCAGCAGCCCTCGGGGGAGCGGGAGCCTCGAGCAGTACTTC
clone_size: -; v_call: TRBV5-1; d_call: -; j_call: TRBJ1-2; cdr3_aa: CASSLARQGGGYTF; cdr3_nt: TGCGCCAGCAGCTTGGCCCGTCAGGGTGGCGGCTACACCTTC
clone_size: -; v_call: TRBV25-1; d_call: -; j_call: TRBJ2-1; cdr3_aa: CASSGFSSYNEQFF; cdr3_nt: TGTGCCAGCAGCGGGTTCTCCTCCTACAATGAGCAGTTCTTC
clone_size: -; v_call: TRBV5-1; d_call: TRBD1; j_call: TRBJ1-1; cdr3_aa: CASSLGGGFTEAFF; cdr3_nt: TGCGCCAGCAGCTTGGGAGGGGGCTTCACTGAAGCTTTCTTT
clone_size: -; v_call: TRBV5-1; d_call: TRBD1; j_call: TRBJ2-4; cdr3_aa: CASSLGPGQGTLVAKNIQYF; cdr3_nt: TGCGCCAGCAGCTTGGGACCAGGACAGGGTACATTGGTGGCCAAAAACATTCAGTACTTC
clone_size: -; v_call: TRBV29-1; d_call: TRBD1; j_call: TRBJ2-2; cdr3_aa: CSVGQGNTGELFF; cdr3_nt: TGCAGCGTGGGACAGGGGAACACCGGGGAGCTGTTTTTT
clone_size: -; v_call: TRBV7-2; d_call: TRBD2; j_call: TRBJ2-1; cdr3_aa: CASSFLPGLAREQFF; cdr3_nt: TGTGCCAGCAGCTTTCTACCGGGACTAGCCCGTGAGCAGTTCTTC
clone_size: few; v_call: TRBV19; d_call: -; j_call: TRBJ1-4; cdr3_aa: CASSRPDAGNEKLFF; cdr3_nt: TGTGCCAGTAGCCGCCCCGACGCGGGTAATGAAAAACTGTTTTTT
clone_size: -; v_call: TRBV27; d_call: TRBD1; j_call: TRBJ2-2; cdr3_aa: CASSQDRLEGELFF; cdr3_nt: TGTGCCAGCAGCCAGGACAGGTTGGAGGGGGAGCTGTTTTTT
clone_size: -; v_call: TRBV29-1; d_call: TRBD1; j_call: TRBJ1-1; cdr3_aa: CSVRTGHNTEAFF; cdr3_nt: TGCAGCGTCAGGACAGGCCATAACACTGAAGCTTTCTTT
clone_size: -; v_call: TRBV6-6; d_call: -; j_call: TRBJ2-3; cdr3_aa: CASSYSGLSTDTQYF; cdr3_nt: TGTGCCAGCAGTTACTCCGGACTGAGCACAGATACGCAGTATTTT
clone_size: -; v_call: TRBV11-2; d_call: -; j_call: TRBJ1-1; cdr3_aa: CASSPTNLNTEAFF; cdr3_nt: TGTGCCAGCAGCCCCACGAACTTGAACACTGAAGCTTTCTTT
clone_size: -; v_call: TRBV7-9; d_call: -; j_call: TRBJ2-6; cdr3_aa: CASSGQSSGANVLTF; cdr3_nt: TGTGCCAGCAGCGGACAGAGCTCTGGGGCCAACGTCCTGACTTTC
clone_size: -; v_call: TRBV28; d_call: -; j_call: TRBJ2-1; cdr3_aa: CASSLGGASYNEQFF; cdr3_nt: TGTGCCAGCAGTTTAGGGGGGGCTTCCTACAATGAGCAGTTCTTC
clone_size: -; v_call: TRBV10-3; d_call: -; j_call: TRBJ2-7; cdr3_aa: CAIRGLEGSYEQYF; cdr3_nt: TGTGCCATCCGTGGGTTGGAGGGCTCTTACGAGCAGTACTTC
clone_size: -; v_call: TRBV4-1; d_call: TRBD2; j_call: TRBJ2-7; cdr3_aa: CASSQPTSGRESYEQYF; cdr3_nt: TGCGCCAGCAGCCAGCCAACTAGCGGGAGGGAAAGCTACGAGCAGTACTTC
clone_size: few; v_call: TRBV11-3; d_call: -; j_call: TRBJ1-2; cdr3_aa: CASSLDTGESGYTF; cdr3_nt: TGTGCCAGCAGCTTAGATACTGGGGAGAGCGGCTACACCTTC
clone_size: -; v_call: TRBV10-2; d_call: TRBD2; j_call: TRBJ2-7; cdr3_aa: CASGGLAGEVYEQYF; cdr3_nt: TGCGCCAGCGGAGGACTAGCGGGAGAGGTCTACGAGCAGTACTTC
clone_size: -; v_call: TRBV14; d_call: -; j_call: TRBJ1-5; cdr3_aa: CASSQDPTRPQHF; cdr3_nt: TGTGCCAGCAGCCAAGACCCCACTCGGCCCCAGCATTTT
clone_size: -; v_call: TRBV5-1; d_call: TRBD1; j_call: TRBJ2-2; cdr3_aa: CASSLADRGNTGELFF; cdr3_nt: TGCGCCAGCAGCTTGGCCGACAGGGGGAACACCGGGGAGCTGTTTTTT
clone_size: few; v_call: TRBV4-2; d_call: -; j_call: TRBJ1-3; cdr3_aa: CASGGGSSGNTIYF; cdr3_nt: TGTGCCAGCGGCGGAGGTAGTTCTGGAAACACCATATATTTT
clone_size: -; v_call: TRBV5-1; d_call: -; j_call: TRBJ1-3; cdr3_aa: CASSLGPSGNTIYF; cdr3_nt: TGCGCCAGCAGCTTGGGGCCTTCTGGAAACACCATATATTTT
clone_size: few; v_call: TRBV7-2; d_call: -; j_call: TRBJ2-7; cdr3_aa: CASSRHGFREQYF; cdr3_nt: TGTGCCAGCAGCCGTCACGGATTCAGGGAGCAGTACTTC
clone_size: -; v_call: TRBV13; d_call: TRBD1; j_call: TRBJ2-3; cdr3_aa: CASSYETGKTDTQYF; cdr3_nt: TGTGCCAGCAGCTACGAGACAGGGAAAACAGATACGCAGTATTTT
clone_size: once; v_call: TRBV10-3; d_call: TRBD1; j_call: TRBJ2-7; cdr3_aa: CATQGQGSHEQYF; cdr3_nt: TGTGCCACCCAAGGACAGGGCTCGCACGAGCAGTACTTC
clone_size: once; v_call: TRBV19; d_call: TRBD2; j_call: TRBJ2-7; cdr3_aa: CASSPPGLAGGSYEQYF; cdr3_nt: TGTGCCAGTAGTCCCCCGGGACTAGCGGGAGGCTCCTACGAGCAGTACTTC
clone_size: -; v_call: TRBV10-3; d_call: TRBD1; j_call: TRBJ1-5; cdr3_aa: CAISKGQGFDQPQHF; cdr3_nt: TGTGCCATCAGTAAAGGACAGGGGTTCGATCAGCCCCAGCATTTT
clone_size: -; v_call: TRBV11-3; d_call: TRBD1; j_call: TRBJ2-3; cdr3_aa: CASTLGQGDGDTQYF; cdr3_nt: TGTGCCAGCACCCTGGGACAGGGGGACGGAGATACGCAGTATTTT
clone_size: few; v_call: TRBV6-5; d_call: -; j_call: TRBJ1-5; cdr3_aa: CASSYSGDSNQPQHF; cdr3_nt: TGTGCCAGCAGTTACTCAGGGGATAGCAATCAGCCCCAGCATTTT
clone_size: -; v_call: TRBV28; d_call: TRBD1; j_call: TRBJ1-2; cdr3_aa: CASSVTGGGYTF; cdr3_nt: TGTGCCAGCAGTGTCACAGGGGGTGGCTACACCTTC
clone_size: -; v_call: TRBV6-6; d_call: TRBD2; j_call: TRBJ2-3; cdr3_aa: CASRALTGGRTDTQYF; cdr3_nt: TGTGCCAGCAGGGCCCTGACAGGCGGGAGGACAGATACGCAGTATTTT
clone_size: -; v_call: TRBV10-3; d_call: -; j_call: TRBJ2-2; cdr3_aa: CAIPSLQGTGELFF; cdr3_nt: TGTGCCATACCAAGCCTACAGGGCACCGGGGAGCTGTTTTTT
clone_size: -; v_call: TRBV18; d_call: -; j_call: TRBJ2-1; cdr3_aa: CASSSTGEQFF; cdr3_nt: TGTGCCAGCTCATCTACAGGTGAGCAGTTCTTC
clone_size: -; v_call: TRBV27; d_call: -; j_call: TRBJ1-4; cdr3_aa: CASSPPGTTNEKLFF; cdr3_nt: TGTGCCAGCAGCCCCCCAGGGACAACTAATGAAAAACTGTTTTTT
clone_size: -; v_call: TRBV6-5; d_call: -; j_call: TRBJ1-1; cdr3_aa: CASSYSTVNTEAFF; cdr3_nt: TGTGCCAGCAGTTACTCCACAGTCAACACTGAAGCTTTCTTT
clone_size: -; v_call: TRBV9; d_call: TRBD1; j_call: TRBJ1-3; cdr3_aa: CASSTTGGSGNTIYF; cdr3_nt: TGTGCCAGCAGCACCACAGGGGGCTCTGGAAACACCATATATTTT
clone_size: few; v_call: TRBV2; d_call: TRBD1; j_call: TRBJ2-7; cdr3_aa: CASSGEGQGSEQYF; cdr3_nt: TGTGCCAGCAGTGGAGAGGGACAGGGGAGCGAGCAGTACTTC
clone_size: -; v_call: TRBV2; d_call: TRBD1; j_call: TRBJ1-5; cdr3_aa: CAGSGTGGEQPQHF; cdr3_nt: TGTGCCGGCAGTGGGACAGGGGGAGAACAGCCCCAGCATTTT
clone_size: -; v_call: TRBV7-2; d_call: -; j_call: TRBJ2-3; cdr3_aa: CASSSPGADTQYF; cdr3_nt: TGTGCCAGCAGCTCGCCAGGGGCAGATACGCAGTATTTT
clone_size: -; v_call: TRBV2; d_call: -; j_call: TRBJ2-3; cdr3_aa: CASSPQGDTQYF; cdr3_nt: TGTGCCAGCAGTCCGCAGGGAGATACGCAGTATTTT
clone_size: -; v_call: TRBV5-1; d_call: -; j_call: TRBJ2-7; cdr3_aa: CASSSTGNTIEQYF; cdr3_nt: TGCGCCAGCAGCTCCACCGGGAACACGATAGAGCAGTACTTC
clone_size: -; v_call: TRBV12-5; d_call: -; j_call: TRBJ2-5; cdr3_aa: CASGRRETQYF; cdr3_nt: TGTGCTAGTGGTCGGAGAGAGACCCAGTACTTC